The 19 T cell receptor beta chains presented below share a single source sample, sequenced in a study of cytomegalovirus exposure and HLA in healthy donors. The PCR ran on 60 Vbeta and 13 Jbeta primers. The method was immunoSEQ multiplex PCR; TCRdb's version includes in-frame clones alone and lacks a portion of them. The data contain approximately 88,000 clones, under 65% of them seen just once; the ten biggest clones take up 3.2%. Sample: PBMCs. Receptors were obtained from a man between 60 and 75 years old in good health and CMV-seronegative.

The V gene is TRBV5-1, the J gene TRBJ2-1; 11 bases match TRBD2. V trimming: 5 bases; J trimming: 0 bases; junction bases outside the gene matches: 1. This CDR3 contains 15 residues. Germline CDR1 and CDR2: SGHRS and YFSETQ. CDR3 residues: CASRTSGGSYNEQFF. DNA for the CDR3: TGCGCCAGCAGAACTAGCGGGGGCTCCTACAATGAGCAGTTCTTC. Looking up the rest from reference TRBV5-1 and TRBJ2-1 gives the full variable domain: KAGVTQTPRYLIKTRGQQVTLSCSPISGHRSVSWYQQTPGQGLQFLFEYFSETQRNKGNFPGRFSGRQFSNSRSEMNVSTLELGDSALYLCASRTSGGSYNEQFFGPGTRLTVL.

CDR3 residues: CASSIQGFGSPLHF. CDR3 DNA sequence: TGTGCCAGTAGTATTCAGGGGTTCGGTTCACCCCTCCACTTT. This sequence joins TRBV19 and TRBJ1-6; weak D call: TRBD1 (6 bases). Trimming cost V 3 bases and J 9 bases, with 12 bases left between them. The CDR3 runs to 14 residues. Germline CDR1 is LNHDA and CDR2 is SQIVND (reference sequence).

The chain carries TRBV6-5 and TRBJ2-6, with D uncertain. The germline V gene has CDR1 MNHEY and CDR2 SVGAGI. CDR3 length: 13 amino acids. Trimming took 6 bases from V and 2 from J, leaving 5 bases between them. CDR3 sequence reads: CASSPTGANVLTF. CDR3 DNA sequence: TGTGCCAGCAGCCCTACTGGGGCCAACGTCCTGACTTTC.

This clone was observed a handful of times. This chain links TRBV6-4 with TRBJ2-7; D is possibly TRBD1 (5 bases). Germline V gives CDR1 MRHNA, CDR2 SNTAGT. The CDR3 spans 18 residues. V lost 3 bases and J lost 3, with 24 bases in between. This chain's CDR3 is CASSDLKDIQNSLYEQYF. The DNA for the CDR3 is TGTGCCAGCAGTGATTTAAAGGACATTCAAAATTCCCTCTACGAGCAGTACTTC.

The chain uses TRBV5-6 and TRBJ1-4; TRBD1 matches at 10 bases. The V gene end was trimmed by 6 bases and the J gene end by 6 bases; junction bases not matched to a gene: 5. This CDR3 contains 14 residues. Germline V gene lookup returns CDR1 SGHDT and CDR2 YYEEEE. As DNA, the CDR3 is TGTGCCAGCAAAAGGACAGGGGGAGATGAAAAACTGTTTTTT. Its protein product is CASKRTGGDEKLFF.

The chain uses TRBV18 and TRBJ1-2, with 9 bases that match TRBD1. Trimming cost V 6 bases and J 4 bases; bases outside gene matches: 12. The CDR3 runs 16 residues. Germline CDR1 KGHSH, CDR2 LQKENI. CDR3: CASSPGQGRGSYGYTF. The CDR3 DNA follows: TGTGCCAGCTCCCCCGGACAGGGGAGGGGATCCTATGGCTACACCTTC.

The chain joins TRBV6-4 to TRBJ1-2; maybe TRBD1 (5 bases). The CDR3 is 14 amino acids. CDR1 MRHNA and CDR2 SNTAGT come from the germline V gene. V gave up 3 bases and J gave up 3 bases, with 11 bases separating them. CDR3 DNA sequence: TGTGCCAGCAGTGAAGACAGCTACGACTATGGCTACACCTTC. This codes for CASSEDSYDYGYTF.

This chain links TRBV2 with TRBJ2-5; 11 bases map to TRBD2. V lost 6 bases, J lost 1 base, and 7 bases stayed unmatched. Looked up from germline, CDR1 is SNHLY and CDR2 is FYNNEI. CDR3 length: 16 amino acids. CDR3: CASRRLAGGLQETQYF. The CDR3 DNA reads TGTGCCAGCAGGCGGCTAGCGGGGGGCCTCCAAGAGACCCAGTACTTC. Complete variable domain (other parts from reference TRBV2 and TRBJ2-5): EPEVTQTPSHQVTQMGQEVILRCVPISNHLYFYWYRQILGQKVEFLVSFYNNEISEKSEIFDDQFSVERPDGSNFTLKIRSTKLEDSAMYFCASRRLAGGLQETQYFGPGTRLLVL.

A few counts support this clone. V usage is TRBV11-2 and J usage is TRBJ1-3; 8 bases map to TRBD1. Per the germline V gene, CDR1 is SGHAT and CDR2 is FQNNGV. This CDR3 has 16 residues. Unmatched junction bases numbered 6, after V lost 1 base and J lost 4 bases. The CDR3 is CASSLVGRGQGNTIYF. CDR3 DNA sequence: TGTGCCAGCAGCTTAGTGGGCAGGGGGCAAGGAAACACCATATATTTT.

The CDR3 loop reads CASSSPQEGLNQPQHF. DNA of the CDR3: TGTGCCAGCAGCAGCCCTCAGGAGGGCCTCAATCAGCCCCAGCATTTT. The V gene is TRBV28, the J gene TRBJ1-5, with D unclear. The ends were cut back, 6 bases at V and 3 bases at J, with 18 bases in the middle. The CDR3 has 16 residues. CDR1 is MDHEN, CDR2 SYDVKM, per germline.

This clone was counted a single time. This rearrangement joins TRBV15 to TRBJ1-1, with TRBD1 matching over 11 bases. Trimming cost V 1 base and J 6 bases; bases outside gene matches: 1. There are 14 residues in the CDR3. The germline gives CDR1 LNHNV, CDR2 YYDKDF (reference sequence). CDR3 region: CATSRAGQGAEAFF. The DNA of the CDR3 is TGTGCCACCAGCAGAGCGGGACAGGGGGCTGAAGCTTTCTTT.

V and J are TRBV2 and TRBJ2-5; tentative D call: TRBD1 (5 bases). V lost 4 bases, J lost 2 bases, and 11 bases lay in between. The CDR3 runs to 14 residues. Germline values: CDR1 SNHLY, CDR2 FYNNEI. CDR3 protein: CASSVGRAQETQYF. As DNA, the CDR3 is TGTGCCAGCAGTGTGGGCAGGGCTCAAGAGACCCAGTACTTC.

The rearrangement links TRBV6-6 to TRBJ2-3; TRBD2 is a possible D gene (5 bases). The CDR3 has 16 residues. Trimming left V 5 bases short and J 2 bases short, with 17 bases between. Germline V CDR1 and CDR2: MNHNY, SVGAGI (reference sequence). Here the CDR3 reads CASSPPKPSITDTQYF. The CDR3, as DNA: TGTGCCAGCAGTCCCCCTAAGCCTAGCATCACAGATACGCAGTATTTT.

The chain couples TRBV7-8 to TRBJ1-4; a weak D match, TRBD1 (6 bases). V shed 1 base and J shed 8 bases, with 14 bases lying between them. The CDR3 loop spans 15 amino acids. CDR1 SGHVS and CDR2 FQNEAQ come from the germline V gene. The CDR3 region is CASSLVLGAGEKLFF. CDR3 DNA: TGTGCCAGCAGCTTAGTTCTGGGGGCCGGAGAAAAACTGTTTTTT.

This clone was seen only a few times. The chain combines TRBV29-1 with TRBJ1-2; 8 bases agree with TRBD1. V dropped 7 bases and J dropped 6; count of bases not matched to a gene: 4. Germline values: CDR1 SQVTM, CDR2 ANQGSEA. The CDR3 is 11 residues long. This CDR3 reads CSATQGDGYTF. The CDR3 DNA sequence: TGCAGCGCCACACAGGGGGATGGCTACACCTTC.

On this clone itself: This CDR3 is also generated by other DNA sequences in the sample. The chain uses TRBV28 and TRBJ1-2; D ambiguous. Trimming took off 6 bases at V and 5 bases at J, with 10 bases between the two ends. Germline CDR1 and CDR2: MDHEN and SYDVKM. There are 12 residues in the CDR3. The CDR3 here is CASSSTEYGYTF. The CDR3 bases are TGTGCCAGCAGCTCGACGGAGTATGGCTACACCTTC.

The rearrangement uses TRBV6-1 and TRBJ1-3; D unresolved. CDR1 is MNHNS, CDR2 SASEGT, per germline. CDR3 length: 14 residues. V was cut by 2 bases and J by 4 bases, with 9 bases left in between. CDR3 amino acids: CASSENSGGNTIYF. The CDR3 nucleotides are TGTGCCAGCAGTGAAAATAGCGGAGGAAACACCATATATTTT.

This sequence joins TRBV11-3 and TRBJ2-5; D call uncertain. The J call may be wrong; the DNA end is better matched by TRBJ2-7. There are 13 residues in the CDR3. Germline loops: CDR1 SGHNT, CDR2 YENEEA. CDR3 DNA sequence: TGTGCCAGCAGCTTGGTATCTTCCTACGAGCAGTACTTC. Amino acid sequence: CASSLVSSYEQYF.

The V gene is TRBV7-8, the J gene TRBJ1-2; no reliable D call. With 4 bases removed from V and 3 bases from J, the gap between germline ends came to 15 bases. In germline, CDR1 is SGHVS, CDR2 FQNEAQ. This CDR3 is built from 15 residues. The CDR3 sequence is CASSSLKDYDYGYTF. For the CDR3, the DNA is TGTGCCAGCAGCTCCCTGAAGGACTATGACTATGGCTACACCTTC.